The clone carrying this TCR beta chain turned up a few times. The entry originates in a study of molecular identifiers for immune sequencing clone quantification. CD8+CD4-CCR7+CD45RA+ cells were sorted as naive CD8 T cells. One entry per CDR3 protein results from TCRdb running MiXCR on the PCR reads. The profile shows some 590,000 distinct CDR3 sequences, approximately 24% of them singletons. This TCR was recovered from a human donor in good health. Some libraries in this study had Jurkat cell RNA spiked in. The sample was naive CD8+ T cells from blood, with Jurkat cell RNA spiked in. Subset given: FACS-sorted CD8+CD4-CCR7+CD45RA+ naive T cells.

CDR3 sequence: CASSQDYEGTNTGELFF. DNA for the CDR3: TGCGCCAGCAGCCAAGATTACGAGGGGACGAACACCGGGGAGCTGTTTTTT. The rearrangement uses TRBV4-3 and TRBJ2-2; D assignment may be TRBD1 or TRBD2 (5 bases each). The germline CDR1 and CDR2 sequences are LGHNA and YSLEER. V was cut by 0 bases and J by 0 bases, with 11 bases left in between. This CDR3 contains 17 residues.